The T cell receptor beta chain described here comes from a study of human T cells and chemical hapten exposure. Study-level information: How much TCR each sample yielded varied, mostly because pooled library volumes differed slightly. Study-wide points: TCRs exceeding 1 in 1000 frequency stayed unchanged with DPC sensitization.

Trimming at V came to 1 base and at J to 4 bases, leaving 9 bases not matched to a gene. This CDR3 region has 17 residues. Per germline, CDR1 MNHNS and CDR2 SASEGT. Time point given: patch test 1, 2 weeks after DPC sensitization. The treatment was: therapeutic diphenylcyclopropenone sensitization with weekly scalp DPC. Ahead of applying each patch test, blood was sampled. How the authors handled the data: Sample-level TCR yields exhibited a median of about 96,000, with a range of about 20,000 to 750,000. TCRdb re-called the RACE reads with MiXCR, one entry per CDR3 protein. TCRdb, not the original authors, processed these V and J calls. This table holds 340,000 or so distinct CDR3 sequences, around 7% found once. This clonotype was detected a few times. The antigen is unknown.

This TCR derives from a woman under 30 with alopecia areata. Some clones in this sample may be carry-over from other donors' samples. Specimen: whole blood, collected in connection with sensitization to the hapten diphenylcyclopropenone (DPC). V is TRBV6-1 and J is TRBJ2-3, with 9 bases lining up with TRBD2. The CDR3 reads CASSEEGLADWADTQYF. In DNA, the CDR3 is TGTGCCAGCAGTGAAGAGGGACTAGCCGATTGGGCAGATACGCAGTATTTT.